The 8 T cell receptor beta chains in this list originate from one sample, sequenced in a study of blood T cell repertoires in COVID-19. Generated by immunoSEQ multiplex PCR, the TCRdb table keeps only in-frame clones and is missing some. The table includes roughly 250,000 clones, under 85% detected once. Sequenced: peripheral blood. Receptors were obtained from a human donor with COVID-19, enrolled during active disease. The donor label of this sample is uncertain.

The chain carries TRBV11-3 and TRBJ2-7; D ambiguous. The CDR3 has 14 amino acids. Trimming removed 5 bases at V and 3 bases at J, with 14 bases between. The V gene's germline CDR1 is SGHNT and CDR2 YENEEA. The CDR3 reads CASSLDSTHYEQYF. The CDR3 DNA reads TGTGCCAGCAGCCTCGACTCTACTCACTACGAGCAGTACTTC.

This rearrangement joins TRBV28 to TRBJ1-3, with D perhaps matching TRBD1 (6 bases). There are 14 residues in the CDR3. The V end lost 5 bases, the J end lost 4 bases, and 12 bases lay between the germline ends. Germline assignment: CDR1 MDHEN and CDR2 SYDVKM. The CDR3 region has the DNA TGTGCCAGCAGTGTCACAGGGTTCGGAAACACCATATATTTT. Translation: CASSVTGFGNTIYF.

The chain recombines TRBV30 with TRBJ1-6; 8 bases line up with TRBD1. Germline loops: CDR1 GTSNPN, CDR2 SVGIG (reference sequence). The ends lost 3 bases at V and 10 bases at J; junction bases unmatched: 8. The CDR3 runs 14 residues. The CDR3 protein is CAWSVDRGGSPLHF. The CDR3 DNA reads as TGTGCCTGGAGCGTTGACAGGGGCGGATCACCCCTCCACTTT.

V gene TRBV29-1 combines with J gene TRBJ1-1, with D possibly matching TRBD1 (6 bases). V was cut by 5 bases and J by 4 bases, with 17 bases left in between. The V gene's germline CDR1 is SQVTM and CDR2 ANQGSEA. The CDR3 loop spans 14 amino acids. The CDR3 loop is CSVSHNRGGTEAFF. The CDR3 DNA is TGCAGCGTTTCTCATAATAGGGGGGGCACTGAAGCTTTCTTT. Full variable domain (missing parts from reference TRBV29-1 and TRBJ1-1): SAVISQKPSRDICQRGTSLTIQCQVDSQVTMMFWYRQQPGQSLTLIATANQGSEATYESGFVIDKFPISRPNLTFSTLTVSNMSPEDSSIYLCSVSHNRGGTEAFFGQGTRLTVV.

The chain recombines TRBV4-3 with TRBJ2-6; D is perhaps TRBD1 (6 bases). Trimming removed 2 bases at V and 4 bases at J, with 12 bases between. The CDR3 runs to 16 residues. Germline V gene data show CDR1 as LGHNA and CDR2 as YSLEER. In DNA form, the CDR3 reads TGCGCCAGCAGCCAATCCAGGGGTGCCGGGGCCAACGTCCTGACTTTC. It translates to CASSQSRGAGANVLTF.

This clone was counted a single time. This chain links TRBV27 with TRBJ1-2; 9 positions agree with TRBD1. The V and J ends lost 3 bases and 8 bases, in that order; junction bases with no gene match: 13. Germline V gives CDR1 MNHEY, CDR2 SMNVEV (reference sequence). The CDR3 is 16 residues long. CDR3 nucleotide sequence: TGTGCCAGCAGTTTGGAAACCGGGACAGGGTTGAGCGGCTACACCTTC. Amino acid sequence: CASSLETGTGLSGYTF.

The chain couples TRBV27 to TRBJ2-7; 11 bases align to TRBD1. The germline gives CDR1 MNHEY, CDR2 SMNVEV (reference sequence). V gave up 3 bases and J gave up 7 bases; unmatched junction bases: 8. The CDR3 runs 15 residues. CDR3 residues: CASSFQGQGVEEQYF. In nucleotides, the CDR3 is TGTGCCAGCAGTTTTCAGGGACAGGGGGTGGAGGAGCAGTACTTC.

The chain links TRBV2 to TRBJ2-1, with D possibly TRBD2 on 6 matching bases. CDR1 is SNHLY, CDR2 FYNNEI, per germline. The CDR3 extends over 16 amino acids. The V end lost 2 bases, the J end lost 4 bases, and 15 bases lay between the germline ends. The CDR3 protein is CASSELEGRGYNEQFF. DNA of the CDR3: TGTGCCAGCAGTGAATTGGAGGGGCGCGGGTACAATGAGCAGTTCTTC.